The rows below give T cell receptor beta chains drawn from one sample of a study of T cell repertoires in cytomegalovirus infection. MiXCR, applied by TCRdb to the reads, yields one record per CDR3 protein. In the table there are roughly 640,000 distinct CDR3 sequences, roughly 24% of which are singletons. Sequencing was performed on CD8+ T cells from PBMCs. Source of these receptors: a human donor in good health (CMV status not recorded). Some clones in this sample may be carry-over from other donors' samples. The CDR3 runs from the conserved cysteine through the conserved F or W. D genes are given only for firm matches. A row's size may be missing; if present it is once, few, many or a size class.

d_call clone_size j_call v_call cdr3_nt cdr3_aa
TRBD2 few TRBJ2-1 TRBV25-1 TGTGCCAGCAGCGACTTTTATACTAGCGGGGGGCCTTGGGAGCAGTTCTTC CASSDFYTSGGPWEQFF
TRBD2 - TRBJ2-2 TRBV19 TGTGCCAGTAGTCCCTGGGGACTAGCGGGGAACACCGGGGAGCTGTTTTTT CASSPWGLAGNTGELFF
- many TRBJ1-6 TRBV7-8 TGTGCCAGCAGCTCCCTAGCAAAAGGACCCCTCCACTTT CASSSLAKGPLHF
TRBD2 many TRBJ2-7 TRBV7-6 TGTGCCAGCAGCCCCTCCCCAGCGGGGGCGAACTACGAGCAGTACTTC CASSPSPAGANYEQYF
- - TRBJ1-5 TRBV13 TGTGCCAGCAGCTTATCCACCTCATGGGCCTACAATCAGCCCCAGCATTTT CASSLSTSWAYNQPQHF
TRBD1 few TRBJ1-1 TRBV5-1 TGCGCCAGCAGGTTGACAGGGGAAAACACTGAAGCTTTCTTT CASRLTGENTEAFF
- few TRBJ1-4 TRBV19 TGTGCCAGTAGTATTGTGGCGCGCGAAAAACTGTTTTTT CASSIVAREKLFF
TRBD1 - TRBJ1-5 TRBV20-1 TGCAGTGCTAGCCGGACAGGGGAGATTCAGCCCCAGCATTTT CSASRTGEIQPQHF
- - TRBJ1-2 TRBV29-1 TGCAGCGTTGGCGGTCGTCAGGAGAACAAAATCTATGGCTACACCTTC CSVGGRQENKIYGYTF
- few TRBJ2-1 TRBV6-6 TGTGCCAGCAGTTACTCGCCACAGGGACACAATGAGCAGTTCTTC CASSYSPQGHNEQFF
TRBD2 few TRBJ2-1 TRBV20-1 TGCAGTGCTAGAGCCGAGCGGGGGCCCTACAATGAGCAGTTCTTC CSARAERGPYNEQFF
- - TRBJ2-1 TRBV20-1 TGCAGTGCTAGAGGCGGAAACAATGAGCAGTTCTTC CSARGGNNEQFF
TRBD1 few TRBJ1-2 TRBV11-2 TGTGCCAGCAGCTTTGCCGGGACAGGGGATGGCTACACCTTC CASSFAGTGDGYTF
- many TRBJ1-2 TRBV12-3/TRBV12-4 TGTGCCAGCAGTTTCGGAGATGCAAGCTATGGCTACACCTTC CASSFGDASYGYTF
- many TRBJ1-3 TRBV7-6 TGTGCCAGCAGCCCGGCCCCCGGGGACACCATATATTTT CASSPAPGDTIYF
TRBD2 many TRBJ2-1 TRBV7-8 TGTGCCAGCGGACTTATCCAGCTAGCGGGGGGGCATAACAATGAGCAGTTCTTC CASGLIQLAGGHNNEQFF